A single TCR beta chain is shown here with its context. Its antigen is as yet unknown. These data belong to a study of immune cell composition in non-small cell lung cancer. Study outcomes and limitations: Squamous carcinomas (approximately 80%) more often had tumour-associated clones >0.5% than adenocarcinomas (33%). It was not proven that tumour-reactive clones equal dominant tumour-associated clones.

Sequenced by immunoSEQ multiplex PCR; TCRdb stores in-frame clones only, minus some. The table shows 2,300 or so clones, with 55% to 75% occurring only once. The normal lung sample lay at least 3 cm, and maximally far, from the tumour. V shed 1 base, J shed 2 bases, and the junction held 4 bases outside the gene matches. The V gene's germline CDR1 is MGHRA and CDR2 YSYEKL. The CDR3 loop spans 15 amino acids. This clonotype originated in a human donor with non-small cell lung cancer. This rearrangement joins TRBV4-1 to TRBJ1-2; 7 bases match TRBD1. The sample comprised non-adjacent lung tissue. The CDR3 loop reads CASSQGRGGNYGYTF. CDR3 DNA: TGCGCCAGCAGCCAAGGGCGAGGGGGCAACTATGGCTACACCTTC.